The clone carrying this T cell receptor (beta chain) was counted between two and nine times. What it recognizes is unknown. The record originates from a study of identical twins. Notes on the study in general: Invariant MAIT and iNKT cells could partly confound zero-insertion analyses. Excess sharing by twins proved weaker in beta out-of-frame sequences.

Unique molecular identifiers were in the cDNA, with template-switch universal primer binding. Using its own MiXCR run on the 5' RACE reads, TCRdb lists one record per CDR3 protein. The table records roughly 700,000 distinct CDR3 sequences, over 8.5% of them present only once. Between the trimmed V and J ends, which lost 0 bases and 7 bases, there was a span of 6 bases. In germline, CDR1 is MGHRA, CDR2 YSYEKL. This CDR3 contains 13 residues. This same sample was also taken into another study, of yellow fever vaccine responses in identical twins.

The source material was PBMCs. J is TRBJ2-2 and V is TRBV4-1; no firm D call. The receptor was derived from a woman aged 18 to 35 in good health. The CDR3 is CASSQEGYGELFF. Here the CDR3 DNA reads TGCGCCAGCAGCCAAGAGGGGTACGGGGAGCTGTTTTTT.